This is a list of T cell receptor beta chains from one sample in a study of blood T cell repertoires in COVID-19. The data were produced by immunoSEQ multiplex PCR, yet TCRdb's version contains in-frame clones alone and is incomplete. Of about 440,000 clones in the sample, 88% were seen once. Sequenced material: peripheral blood. All receptors come from a woman aged 45-65 years with COVID-19, enrolled during active disease. The CDR3 runs from the conserved cysteine through the conserved F or W. The D gene is left open where the match is weak. Where a row states a size, it is once, few, many or the class of an expanded clone; other rows omit it.

abundance	d_gene	len	v_gene	j_gene	CDR3aa	CDR3nt
-	-	15	TRBV7-9	TRBJ1-3	CASSPDILSGNTIYF	TGTGCCAGCAGCCCGGACATCCTCTCTGGAAACACCATATATTTT
-	TRBD1	17	TRBV24-1	TRBJ1-2	CATSVSSRAGGRYGYTF	TGTGCCACCAGTGTCTCCTCGCGAGCAGGGGGCAGGTATGGCTACACCTTC
-	TRBD2	16	TRBV6-4	TRBJ2-7	CASSASTSGGPYEQYF	TGTGCCAGCAGTGCCTCCACTAGCGGGGGGCCGTACGAGCAGTACTTC
-	-	13	TRBV5-1	TRBJ2-7	CASSLADSEEQYF	TGCGCCAGCAGCTTGGCCGACTCCGAGGAGCAGTACTTC
-	-	13	TRBV19	TRBJ2-7	CASSMGINYEQYF	TGTGCCAGTAGTATGGGCATTAACTACGAGCAGTACTTC
many	TRBD2	17	TRBV4-1	TRBJ2-7	CASSPRTSGGLSYEQYF	TGCGCCAGCAGCCCCCGGACTAGCGGGGGGCTCTCCTACGAGCAGTACTTC
once	-	13	TRBV27	TRBJ2-5	CASSLGTRGTQYF	TGTGCCAGCAGTCTTGGAACCCGGGGGACCCAGTACTTC
-	TRBD1	17	TRBV5-1	TRBJ1-3	CASSFGTGGSSGNTIYF	TGCGCCAGCAGCTTCGGGACAGGAGGTAGCTCTGGAAACACCATATATTTT
once	TRBD1	15	TRBV5-1	TRBJ1-4	CASSRKDRGSEKLFF	TGCGCCAGCAGCCGAAAGGACAGGGGGAGTGAAAAACTGTTTTTT
-	-	16	TRBV6-1	TRBJ1-2	CASSEGAGFPNYGYTF	TGTGCCAGCAGTGAGGGAGCGGGTTTTCCTAACTATGGCTACACCTTC
-	-	13	TRBV15	TRBJ2-7	CAASSDTFYEQYF	TGTGCCGCCTCAAGTGACACCTTTTACGAGCAGTACTTC
-	-	15	TRBV5-6	TRBJ1-6	CASSFGLAYNSPLHF	TGTGCCAGCAGCTTTGGGCTGGCCTATAATTCACCCCTCCACTTT
-	TRBD1	15	TRBV18	TRBJ2-7	CASSQDRVPPYEQYF	TGTGCCAGCTCGCAGGACAGGGTACCCCCCTACGAGCAGTACTTC
-	-	11	TRBV24-1	TRBJ1-1	CATGGSTEAFF	TGTGCCACGGGAGGGAGCACTGAAGCTTTCTTT
-	-	13	TRBV4-1	TRBJ1-1	CASSQGQGTEAFF	TGCGCCAGCAGCCAAGGACAAGGCACTGAAGCTTTCTTT
-	-	12	TRBV28	TRBJ1-6	CASRSQQGPLHF	TGTGCCAGCAGGTCCCAGCAGGGGCCCCTCCACTTT
-	TRBD1	14	TRBV11-2	TRBJ2-7	CASSSGTGRGEQYF	TGTGCCAGCAGCTCCGGGACAGGGAGGGGCGAGCAGTACTTC
-	TRBD1	13	TRBV9	TRBJ1-2	CASSGQGVGGYTF	TGTGCCAGCAGCGGCCAGGGGGTCGGGGGCTACACCTTC
-	-	15	TRBV6-5	TRBJ1-5	CASASGTLGTQPQHF	TGTGCCAGCGCCTCCGGGACATTGGGTACTCAGCCCCAGCATTTT
-	-	13	TRBV15	TRBJ2-2	CATSRVGAGELFF	TGTGCCACCAGCAGGGTAGGGGCCGGGGAGCTGTTTTTT
once	TRBD2	14	TRBV19	TRBJ2-7	CASRSSGSSYEQYF	TGTGCCAGTAGATCTAGCGGGAGCTCCTACGAGCAGTACTTC
-	-	10	TRBV2	TRBJ2-7	CASRGGEQYF	TGTGCCAGCAGGGGGGGAGAGCAGTACTTC
-	TRBD1	14	TRBV6-1	TRBJ1-1	CASSETGTRTEAFF	TGTGCCAGCAGTGAGACAGGGACCAGAACTGAAGCTTTCTTT
-	-	14	TRBV6-5	TRBJ1-1	CASSYSSTDTEAFF	TGTGCCAGCAGTTACTCCTCAACGGACACTGAAGCTTTCTTT
-	-	17	TRBV4-2	TRBJ2-1	CASSQGPPGVNKNEQFF	TGTGCCAGCAGCCAAGGGCCCCCGGGGGTCAACAAAAATGAGCAGTTCTTC
-	-	13	TRBV23-1	TRBJ1-2	CASSRASRYGYTF	TGCGCCAGCAGTCGAGCCAGCAGGTATGGCTACACCTTC
once	-	12	TRBV19	TRBJ1-2	CASMRPYYGYTF	TGTGCCAGTATGCGGCCTTACTATGGCTACACCTTC
-	-	13	TRBV27	TRBJ2-7	CASSLTRPGEQYF	TGTGCCAGCAGTTTAACCCGACCGGGCGAGCAGTACTTC
few	-	12	TRBV19	TRBJ1-1	CASSMRRGEAFF	TGTGCCAGTAGTATGAGGAGGGGTGAAGCTTTCTTT
-	-	13	TRBV7-2	TRBJ1-6	CASTLAAVSPLHF	TGTGCCAGCACCCTGGCGGCGGTTTCACCCCTCCACTTT
-	TRBD1	14	TRBV19	TRBJ2-2	CASSGQGYTGELFF	TGTGCCAGTAGCGGACAGGGGTACACCGGGGAGCTGTTTTTT
-	-	15	TRBV28	TRBJ1-3	CASSLAGTEGNTIYF	TGTGCCAGCAGTTTAGCGGGGACCGAAGGAAACACCATATATTTT
-	-	14	TRBV19	TRBJ1-1	CASSADRKGTEAFF	TGTGCCAGTAGTGCTGACAGAAAGGGCACTGAAGCTTTCTTT
-	-	13	TRBV30	TRBJ2-1	CAFPGVGDNEQFF	TGTGCCTTCCCAGGGGTGGGGGACAATGAGCAGTTCTTC
-	-	13	TRBV2	TRBJ2-5	CASSRDFRETQYF	TGTGCCAGCAGTCGGGACTTCCGCGAGACCCAGTACTTC
-	TRBD2	19	TRBV7-6	TRBJ2-1	CASSLSGASGGLSYNEQFF	TGTGCCAGCAGCTTATCCGGGGCTAGCGGGGGGCTCTCCTACAATGAGCAGTTCTTC